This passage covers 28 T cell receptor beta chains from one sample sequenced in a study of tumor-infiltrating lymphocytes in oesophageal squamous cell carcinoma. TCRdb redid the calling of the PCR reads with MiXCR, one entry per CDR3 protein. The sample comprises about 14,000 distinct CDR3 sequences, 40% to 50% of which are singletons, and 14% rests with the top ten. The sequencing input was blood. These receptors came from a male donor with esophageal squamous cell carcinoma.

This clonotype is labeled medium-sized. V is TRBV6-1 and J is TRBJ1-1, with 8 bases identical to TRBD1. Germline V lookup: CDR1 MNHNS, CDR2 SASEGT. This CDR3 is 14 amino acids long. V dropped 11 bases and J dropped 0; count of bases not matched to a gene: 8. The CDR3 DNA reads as TGTGCCTGCTGGCAGGGGGCTATGAACACTGAAGCTTTCTTT. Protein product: CACWQGAMNTEAFF.

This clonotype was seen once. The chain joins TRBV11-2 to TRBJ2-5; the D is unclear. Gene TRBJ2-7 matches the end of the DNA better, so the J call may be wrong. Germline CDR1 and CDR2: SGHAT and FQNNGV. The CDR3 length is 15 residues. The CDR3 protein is CASSLGAAYTYEQYF. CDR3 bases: TGTGCCAGCAGCTTAGGCGCAGCTTACACCTACGAGCAGTACTTC.

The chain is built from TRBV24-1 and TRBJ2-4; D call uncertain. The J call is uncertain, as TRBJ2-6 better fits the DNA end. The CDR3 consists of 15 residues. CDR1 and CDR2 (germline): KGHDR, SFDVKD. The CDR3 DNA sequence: TGTGCCACCAGTGGAGTGAACTCTGGGGCCAACGTCCTGACTTTC. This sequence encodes CATSGVNSGANVLTF.

CDR3 residues: CASSPTRGNEQFF. CDR3 in DNA: TGTGCCAGCAGCCCGACCCGGGGGAATGAGCAGTTCTTC. V and J are TRBV11-3 and TRBJ2-4, with a tentative D call TRBD2 (6 bases). The DNA matches TRBJ2-1 better at its end, which makes the J call doubtful. The CDR3 is 13 residues long. Per the germline V gene, CDR1 is SGHNT and CDR2 is YENEEA.

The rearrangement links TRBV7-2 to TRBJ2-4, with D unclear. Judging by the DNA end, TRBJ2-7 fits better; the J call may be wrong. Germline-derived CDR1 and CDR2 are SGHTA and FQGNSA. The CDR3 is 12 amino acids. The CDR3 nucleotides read TGTGCCAGCAGCCCACCTTACTACGAGCAGTACTTC. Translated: CASSPPYYEQYF.

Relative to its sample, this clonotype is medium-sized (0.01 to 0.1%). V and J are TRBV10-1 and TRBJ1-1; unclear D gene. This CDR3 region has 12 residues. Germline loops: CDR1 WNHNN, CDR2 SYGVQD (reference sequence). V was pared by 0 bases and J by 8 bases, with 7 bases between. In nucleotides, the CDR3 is TGCGCCAGCAGTGAGTCCCGGGCAGAAGCTTTCTTT. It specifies CASSESRAEAFF.

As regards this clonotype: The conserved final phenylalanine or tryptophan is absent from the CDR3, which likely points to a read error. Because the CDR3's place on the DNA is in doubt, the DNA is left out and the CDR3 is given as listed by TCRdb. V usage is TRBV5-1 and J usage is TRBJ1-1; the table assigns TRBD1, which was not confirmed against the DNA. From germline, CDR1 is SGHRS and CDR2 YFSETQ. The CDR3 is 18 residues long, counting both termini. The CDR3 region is CASRDAGQGLTMSSSSAQ.

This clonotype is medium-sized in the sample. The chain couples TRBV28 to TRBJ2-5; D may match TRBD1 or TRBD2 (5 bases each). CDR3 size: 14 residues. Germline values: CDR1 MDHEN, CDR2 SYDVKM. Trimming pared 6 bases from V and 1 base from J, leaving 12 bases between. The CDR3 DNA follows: TGTGCCAGCAGCCCTCAGGGAGCCCAAGAGACCCAGTACTTC. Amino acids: CASSPQGAQETQYF.

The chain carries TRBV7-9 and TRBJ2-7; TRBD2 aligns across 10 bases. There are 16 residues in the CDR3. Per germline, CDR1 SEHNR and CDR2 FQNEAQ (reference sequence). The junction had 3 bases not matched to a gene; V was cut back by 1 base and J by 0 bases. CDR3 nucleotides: TGTGCCAGCAGCTTAGATCGGACTAGCGGCTCCTACGAGCAGTACTTC. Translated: CASSLDRTSGSYEQYF.

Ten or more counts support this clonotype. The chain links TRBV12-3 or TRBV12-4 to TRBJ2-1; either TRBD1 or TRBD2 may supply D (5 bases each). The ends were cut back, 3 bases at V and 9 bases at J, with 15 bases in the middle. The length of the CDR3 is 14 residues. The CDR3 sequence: CASSLDGALAEQFF. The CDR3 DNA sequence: TGTGCCAGCAGTTTGGACGGGGCCTTAGCTGAGCAGTTCTTC.

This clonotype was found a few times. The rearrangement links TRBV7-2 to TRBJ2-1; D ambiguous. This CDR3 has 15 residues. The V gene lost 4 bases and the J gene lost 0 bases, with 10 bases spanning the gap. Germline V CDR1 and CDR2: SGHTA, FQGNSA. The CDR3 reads CASSSDLFSYNEQFF. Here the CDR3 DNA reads TGTGCCAGCAGCTCAGACTTGTTCTCCTACAATGAGCAGTTCTTC.

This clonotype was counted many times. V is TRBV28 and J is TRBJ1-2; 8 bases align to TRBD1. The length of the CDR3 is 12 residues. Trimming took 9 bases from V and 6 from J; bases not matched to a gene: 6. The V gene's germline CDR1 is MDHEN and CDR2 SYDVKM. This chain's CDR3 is CASYDRGHGYTF. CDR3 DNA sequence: TGTGCCAGTTATGACAGGGGCCATGGCTACACCTTC.

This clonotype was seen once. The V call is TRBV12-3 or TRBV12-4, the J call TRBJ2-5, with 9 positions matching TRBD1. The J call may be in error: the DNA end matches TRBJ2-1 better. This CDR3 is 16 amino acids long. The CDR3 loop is CASSLEQGAFRNEQFF. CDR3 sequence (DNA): TGTGCCAGCAGTTTAGAACAGGGGGCTTTTAGGAATGAGCAGTTCTTC.

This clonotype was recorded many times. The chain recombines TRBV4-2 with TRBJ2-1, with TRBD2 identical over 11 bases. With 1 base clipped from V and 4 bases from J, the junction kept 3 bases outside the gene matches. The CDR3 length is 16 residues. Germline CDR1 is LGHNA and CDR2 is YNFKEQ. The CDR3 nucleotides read TGTGCCAGCAGCCAAGTACTAGCGGGAGCGTACAATGAGCAGTTCTTC. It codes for CASSQVLAGAYNEQFF.

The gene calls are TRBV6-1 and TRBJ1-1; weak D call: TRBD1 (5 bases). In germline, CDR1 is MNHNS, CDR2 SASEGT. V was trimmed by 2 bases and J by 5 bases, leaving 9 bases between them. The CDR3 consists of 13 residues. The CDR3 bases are TGTGCCAGCAGTGAAAGCAGGGCTACTGAAGCTTTCTTT. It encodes CASSESRATEAFF.

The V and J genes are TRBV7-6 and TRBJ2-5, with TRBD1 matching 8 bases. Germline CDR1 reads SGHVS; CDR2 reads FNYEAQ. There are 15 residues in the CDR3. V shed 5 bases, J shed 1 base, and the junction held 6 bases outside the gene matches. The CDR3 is CASSRTGTGQETQYF. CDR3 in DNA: TGTGCCAGCAGCCGCACCGGGACAGGCCAAGAGACCCAGTACTTC.

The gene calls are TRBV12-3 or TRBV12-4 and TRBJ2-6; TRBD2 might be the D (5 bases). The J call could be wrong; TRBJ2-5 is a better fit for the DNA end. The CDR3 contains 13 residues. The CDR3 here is CASKSLGEETQYF. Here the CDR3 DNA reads TGTGCCAGCAAATCCCTCGGGGAAGAGACCCAGTACTTC.

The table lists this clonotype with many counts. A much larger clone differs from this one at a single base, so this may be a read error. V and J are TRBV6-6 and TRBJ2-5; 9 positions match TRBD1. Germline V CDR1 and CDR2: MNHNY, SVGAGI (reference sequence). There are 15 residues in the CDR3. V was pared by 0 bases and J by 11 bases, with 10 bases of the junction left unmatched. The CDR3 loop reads CASSYSGTGNNEQYF. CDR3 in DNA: TGTGCCAGCAGTTACTCGGGGACAGGGAACAATGAGCAGTACTTC.

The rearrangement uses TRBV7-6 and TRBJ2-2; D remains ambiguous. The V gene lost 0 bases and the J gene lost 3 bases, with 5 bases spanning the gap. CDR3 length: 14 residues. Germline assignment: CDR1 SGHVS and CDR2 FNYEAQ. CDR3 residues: CASSLAGYTGELFF. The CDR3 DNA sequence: TGTGCCAGCAGCTTAGCAGGGTACACCGGGGAGCTGTTTTTT.

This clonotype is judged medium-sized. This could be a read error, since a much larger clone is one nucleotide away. The CDR3 DNA is TGTGCCAGCAGCTTAGCGGGCCGGGAGATGAATGAGCAGTACTTC. Translating it yields CASSLAGREMNEQYF. V gene TRBV7-6 combines with J gene TRBJ2-5, with D tentatively TRBD2 (6 bases). V gave up 0 bases and J gave up 11 bases, with 19 bases separating them. CDR3 length: 15 residues. The germline CDR1 and CDR2 sequences are SGHVS and FNYEAQ.

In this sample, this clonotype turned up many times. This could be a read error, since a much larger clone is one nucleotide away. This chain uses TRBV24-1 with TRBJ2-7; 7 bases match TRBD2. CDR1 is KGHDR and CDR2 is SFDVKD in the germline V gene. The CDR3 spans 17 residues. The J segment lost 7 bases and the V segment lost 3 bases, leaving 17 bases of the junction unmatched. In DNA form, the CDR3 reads TGTGCCACCAGTGATGGGGCTCGCGGGAGCTCCTACAATGAGCAGTACTTC. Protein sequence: CATSDGARGSSYNEQYF.

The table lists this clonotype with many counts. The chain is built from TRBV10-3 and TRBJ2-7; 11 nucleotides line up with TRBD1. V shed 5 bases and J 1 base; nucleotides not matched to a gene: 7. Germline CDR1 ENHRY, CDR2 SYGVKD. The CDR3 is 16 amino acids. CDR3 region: CAISSSGTGGSYEQYF. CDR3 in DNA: TGTGCCATCAGTTCATCCGGGACAGGGGGTTCCTACGAGCAGTACTTC.

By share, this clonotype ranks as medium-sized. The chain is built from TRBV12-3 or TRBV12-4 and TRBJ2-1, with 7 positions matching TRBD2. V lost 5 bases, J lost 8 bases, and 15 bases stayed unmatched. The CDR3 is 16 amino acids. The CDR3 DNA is TGTGCCAGCAGTGCTAGCGGAAATACCCAGTGGTATGAGCAGTTCTTC. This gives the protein CASSASGNTQWYEQFF.

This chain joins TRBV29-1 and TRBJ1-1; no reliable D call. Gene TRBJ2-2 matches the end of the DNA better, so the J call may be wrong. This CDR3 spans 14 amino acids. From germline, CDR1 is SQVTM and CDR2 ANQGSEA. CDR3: CSVVAGINTGELFF. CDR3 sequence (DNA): TGCAGCGTTGTGGCAGGAATTAACACCGGGGAGCTGTTTTTT.

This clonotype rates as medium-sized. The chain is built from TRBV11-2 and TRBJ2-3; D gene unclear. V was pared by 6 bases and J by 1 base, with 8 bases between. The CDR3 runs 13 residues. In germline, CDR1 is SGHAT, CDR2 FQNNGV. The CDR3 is CASRDPGTDTQYF. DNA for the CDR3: TGTGCCAGCAGGGACCCGGGCACAGATACGCAGTATTTT.

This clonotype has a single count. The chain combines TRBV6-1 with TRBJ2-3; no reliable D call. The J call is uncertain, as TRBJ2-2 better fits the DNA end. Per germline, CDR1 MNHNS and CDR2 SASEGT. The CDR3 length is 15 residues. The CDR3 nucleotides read TGTGCCAGCAGTCCCCGGACGGTGATCACCGGGGAGCTGTTTTTT. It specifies CASSPRTVITGELFF.

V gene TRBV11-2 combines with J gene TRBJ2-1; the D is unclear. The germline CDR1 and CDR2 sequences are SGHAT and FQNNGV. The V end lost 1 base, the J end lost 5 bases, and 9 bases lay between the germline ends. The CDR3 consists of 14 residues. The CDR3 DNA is TGTGCCAGCAGCTTAGTTCGGCAGAACAATGAGCAGTTCTTC. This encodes CASSLVRQNNEQFF. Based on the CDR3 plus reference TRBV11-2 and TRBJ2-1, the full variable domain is EAGVAQSPRYKIIEKRQSVAFWCNPISGHATLYWYQQILGQGPKLLIQFQNNGVVDDSQLPKDRFSAERLKGVDSTLKIQPAKLEDSAVYLCASSLVRQNNEQFFGPGTRLTVL.

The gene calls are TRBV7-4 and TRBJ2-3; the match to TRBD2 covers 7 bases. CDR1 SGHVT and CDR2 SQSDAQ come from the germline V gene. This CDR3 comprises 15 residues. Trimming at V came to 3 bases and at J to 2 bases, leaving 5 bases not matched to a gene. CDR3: CASSFGGSITDTQYF. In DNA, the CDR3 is TGTGCCAGCAGCTTCGGGGGGTCGATCACAGATACGCAGTATTTT.